Listed below are T cell receptor beta chains from one sample, sequenced in a study of cytomegalovirus exposure and HLA in healthy donors. Generated by immunoSEQ multiplex PCR, the TCRdb table keeps only in-frame clones and is missing some. The table has about 160,000 clones, around 90% seen once; the top ten hold about 0.93%. Sequences were obtained from PBMCs. The receptors derive from a woman aged 25 to 39 in good health and CMV-seronegative. CDR3s include the opening cysteine and the closing phenylalanine or tryptophan. A D gene is named only where the DNA matches it firmly. Clone size, where shown, is once, few, many, or a class for clones that have expanded.

V gene: TRBV27
J gene: TRBJ2-1
clone size: NA
D gene: NA
CDR3 DNA: TGTGCCAGCAGTTTCGGGGGACCAAACAATGAGCAGTTCTTC
CDR3 protein: CASSFGGPNNEQFF

V gene: TRBV5-4
J gene: TRBJ2-1
clone size: NA
D gene: TRBD2
CDR3 DNA: TGTGCCAGCAGCTTGGGCGGGGGGGCCGGCAATGAGCAGTTCTTC
CDR3 protein: CASSLGGGAGNEQFF

V gene: TRBV6-5
J gene: TRBJ1-3
clone size: NA
D gene: TRBD1
CDR3 DNA: TGTGCCAGCAGGCAAGACAGGGGCCTCGGAAACACCATATATTTT
CDR3 protein: CASRQDRGLGNTIYF

V gene: TRBV9
J gene: TRBJ2-7
clone size: NA
D gene: NA
CDR3 DNA: TGTGCCAGCAGCCCCGAGACAGGCTACGAGCAGTACTTC
CDR3 protein: CASSPETGYEQYF

V gene: TRBV4-3
J gene: TRBJ2-1
clone size: NA
D gene: NA
CDR3 DNA: TGCGCCAGCAGCCCCGGGGGGCTCAACCACAATGAGCAGTTCTTC
CDR3 protein: CASSPGGLNHNEQFF

V gene: TRBV2
J gene: TRBJ1-5
clone size: NA
D gene: NA
CDR3 DNA: TGTGCCAGCAGTGATAGCAGGGTGAGCAATCAGCCCCAGCATTTT
CDR3 protein: CASSDSRVSNQPQHF

V gene: TRBV7-9
J gene: TRBJ1-5
clone size: NA
D gene: NA
CDR3 DNA: TGTGCCAGCAGCTCCTCAGGGCGCGGCAATCAGCCCCAGCATTTT
CDR3 protein: CASSSSGRGNQPQHF

V gene: TRBV28
J gene: TRBJ2-5
clone size: NA
D gene: NA
CDR3 DNA: TGTGCCAGCAGTTCTCCCCCAGAGACCCAGTACTTC
CDR3 protein: CASSSPPETQYF

V gene: TRBV7-2
J gene: TRBJ2-5
clone size: once
D gene: TRBD2
CDR3 DNA: TGTGCCAGCGGTTCGGCAGGGCCGGGGGGAGCCCAGTACTTC
CDR3 protein: CASGSAGPGGAQYF

V gene: TRBV7-2
J gene: TRBJ2-2
clone size: NA
D gene: TRBD2
CDR3 DNA: TGTGCCAGCAGCTTCGGGAGGTCCACCGGGGAGCTGTTTTTT
CDR3 protein: CASSFGRSTGELFF

V gene: TRBV15
J gene: TRBJ2-2
clone size: NA
D gene: TRBD1
CDR3 DNA: TGTGCCACCAGCGGCCGGGACAGAGGGGAAGAGCTGTTTTTT
CDR3 protein: CATSGRDRGEELFF

V gene: TRBV10-3
J gene: TRBJ2-7
clone size: NA
D gene: TRBD2
CDR3 DNA: TGTGCCATCAGTGAGTCGGGCGGGAGGGCAGACGAGCAGTACTTC
CDR3 protein: CAISESGGRADEQYF

V gene: TRBV14
J gene: TRBJ2-7
clone size: once
D gene: TRBD1
CDR3 DNA: TGTGCCAGCAGCCGGGACAGGGTCGACGAGCAGTACTTC
CDR3 protein: CASSRDRVDEQYF

V gene: TRBV27
J gene: TRBJ1-2
clone size: NA
D gene: TRBD1
CDR3 DNA: TGTGCCAGTTCAGGGACAGCCTATGGCTACACCTTC
CDR3 protein: CASSGTAYGYTF

V gene: TRBV4-1
J gene: TRBJ2-1
clone size: NA
D gene: TRBD1
CDR3 DNA: TGCGCCAGCAGCAGCTCCATGGCAGGGGGCTCCTACAATGAGCAGTTCTTC
CDR3 protein: CASSSSMAGGSYNEQFF